Listed here are 8 T cell receptor beta chains from one sample, sequenced in a study of cytomegalovirus exposure and HLA in healthy donors. The primer mix had 60 Vbeta and 13 Jbeta primers. Assay used: immunoSEQ multiplex PCR; TCRdb lists only in-frame clones, some missing. The data hold about 160,000 clones, with about four fifths observed a single time. The sequenced sample consisted of PBMCs. Every receptor here comes from a man in his forties or fifties in good health and CMV-seropositive.

The V call is TRBV7-6, the J call TRBJ1-1; 8 bases are a match to TRBD1. From germline, CDR1 is SGHVS and CDR2 FNYEAQ. The CDR3 loop spans 15 amino acids. V shed 0 bases and J 0 bases; nucleotides not matched to a gene: 0. The DNA of the CDR3 is TGTGCCAGCAGCTTAGCGACAGGGGTGAACACTGAAGCTTTCTTT. As protein: CASSLATGVNTEAFF.

This clone showed up just a few times. In the same sample, other DNA sequences code for this CDR3. This rearrangement joins TRBV4-1 to TRBJ2-7; D gene unclear. Germline V gene lookup returns CDR1 MGHRA and CDR2 YSYEKL. The CDR3 length is 14 residues. V was trimmed by 1 base and J by 0 bases, leaving 7 bases between them. The CDR3 sequence: CASSQGQVSYEQYF. The CDR3 bases are TGCGCCAGCAGCCAAGGGCAGGTCTCCTACGAGCAGTACTTC.

This clone was seen only a few times. V gene TRBV4-1 combines with J gene TRBJ2-3, with D possibly being TRBD2 (6 bases). Trimming pared 0 bases from V and 2 bases from J, leaving 15 bases between. This CDR3 region has 17 residues. Germline V lookup: CDR1 MGHRA, CDR2 YSYEKL. The DNA of the CDR3 is TGCGCCAGCAGCCAAGACCGGGGTAGCGGAGACACAGATACGCAGTATTTT. It specifies CASSQDRGSGDTDTQYF.

V usage is TRBV10-2 and J usage is TRBJ2-7; TRBD2 is a possible D gene (6 bases). Germline V gives CDR1 WSHSY, CDR2 SAAADI. This CDR3 has 15 residues. Trimming pared 8 bases from V and 12 bases from J, leaving 29 bases between. The CDR3 nucleotides are TGCGCCAGCTCAACCGGGACTTCAACCCGCCGCCAGCTGTACTTC. This sequence encodes CASSTGTSTRRQLYF.

V usage is TRBV29-1 and J usage is TRBJ1-1; no firm D call. The length of the CDR3 is 12 residues. V was pared by 2 bases and J by 4 bases, with 8 bases between. CDR1 SQVTM and CDR2 ANQGSEA come from the germline V gene. The CDR3 bases are TGCAGCGTTGAACCCCCCTTCACTGAAGCTTTCTTT. Translating it yields CSVEPPFTEAFF.

The chain has TRBV19 and TRBJ1-3; D possibly corresponds to TRBD1 (6 bases). Germline assignment: CDR1 LNHDA and CDR2 SQIVND (reference sequence). V lost 6 bases to trimming and J lost 4 bases, with 16 bases between them. The CDR3 is 15 residues long. CDR3: CASRKTTGGGNTIYF. DNA for the CDR3: TGTGCCAGTAGAAAAACGACAGGCGGAGGAAACACCATATATTTT.

This clone was picked up one time. The rearrangement uses TRBV5-5 and TRBJ2-7; TRBD2 is a possible D gene (5 bases). There are 11 residues in the CDR3. Germline V gene sequence: CDR1 SGHKS, CDR2 YYEKEE (reference sequence). V was clipped by 5 bases and J by 12 bases, with 15 bases between them. CDR3 residues: CASSFSRRAYF. In DNA form, the CDR3 reads TGTGCCAGCAGTTTCAGTCGGCGGGCGTACTTC. The full variable domain, completed using reference TRBV5-5 and TRBJ2-7, is DAGVTQSPTHLIKTRGQQVTLRCSPISGHKSVSWYQQVLGQGPQFIFQYYEKEERGRGNFPDRFSARQFPNYSSELNVNALLLGDSALYLCASSFSRRAYFGPGTRLTVT.

This sequence joins TRBV18 and TRBJ2-7; 8 bases line up with TRBD2. CDR3 size: 15 residues. Germline V CDR1 and CDR2: KGHSH, LQKENI. With 0 bases clipped from V and 4 bases from J, the junction kept 5 bases outside the gene matches. CDR3 sequence reads: CASSPPGTRTYEQYF. The CDR3 DNA reads TGTGCCAGCTCACCACCTGGGACTAGGACATACGAGCAGTACTTC. Complete variable domain (other parts from reference TRBV18 and TRBJ2-7): NAGVMQNPRHLVRRRGQEARLRCSPMKGHSHVYWYRQLPEEGLKFMVYLQKENIIDESGMPKERFSAEFPKEGPSILRIQQVVRGDSAAYFCASSPPGTRTYEQYFGPGTRLTVT.